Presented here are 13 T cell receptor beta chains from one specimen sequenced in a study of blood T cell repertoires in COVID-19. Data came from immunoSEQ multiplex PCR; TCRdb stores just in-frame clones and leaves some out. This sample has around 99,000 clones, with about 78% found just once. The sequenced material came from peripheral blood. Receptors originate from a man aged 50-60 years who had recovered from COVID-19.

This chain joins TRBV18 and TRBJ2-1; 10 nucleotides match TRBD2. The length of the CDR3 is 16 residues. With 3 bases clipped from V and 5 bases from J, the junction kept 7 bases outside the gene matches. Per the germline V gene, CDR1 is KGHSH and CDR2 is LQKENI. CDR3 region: CASSPQPSGSNNEQFF. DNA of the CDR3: TGTGCCAGCTCACCTCAACCTAGCGGGAGTAACAATGAGCAGTTCTTC. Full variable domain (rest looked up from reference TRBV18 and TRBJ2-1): NAGVMQNPRHLVRRRGQEARLRCSPMKGHSHVYWYRQLPEEGLKFMVYLQKENIIDESGMPKERFSAEFPKEGPSILRIQQVVRGDSAAYFCASSPQPSGSNNEQFFGPGTRLTVL.

CDR3 protein: CASSPTSAEARAEQYF. The CDR3 DNA reads TGTGCCAGCAGTCCGACGTCCGCTGAGGCCCGCGCCGAGCAGTACTTC. V usage is TRBV6-2 or TRBV6-3 and J usage is TRBJ2-7; D unresolved. CDR1 and CDR2 from the germline V gene are MNHEY and SVGEGT. Trimming removed 5 bases from V and 6 bases from J, with 23 bases in between. The CDR3 has 16 residues.

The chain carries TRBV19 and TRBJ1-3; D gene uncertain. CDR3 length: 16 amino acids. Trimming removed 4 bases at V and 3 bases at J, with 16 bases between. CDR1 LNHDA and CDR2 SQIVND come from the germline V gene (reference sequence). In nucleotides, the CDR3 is TGTGCCAGTAGTAGGGTGGGCGACGCTGTTGGAAACACCATATATTTT. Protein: CASSRVGDAVGNTIYF.

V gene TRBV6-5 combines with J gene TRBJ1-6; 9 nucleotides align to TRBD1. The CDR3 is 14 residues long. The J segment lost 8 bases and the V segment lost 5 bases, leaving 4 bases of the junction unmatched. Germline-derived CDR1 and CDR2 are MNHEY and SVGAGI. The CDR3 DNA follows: TGTGCCAGCAGTAATGACAGGGGGTATTCACCCCTCCACTTT. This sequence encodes CASSNDRGYSPLHF.

In DNA form, the CDR3 reads TGTGCCAGCAGCTTAGTGCGTCTAGCGGGAGACCATGAGCAGTTCTTC. It codes for CASSLVRLAGDHEQFF. The chain uses TRBV7-9 and TRBJ2-1, with 10 bases fitting TRBD2. The CDR3 runs 16 residues. Germline V gene sequence: CDR1 SEHNR, CDR2 FQNEAQ (reference sequence). With V trimmed by 1 base and J by 8 bases, 8 bases remained unmatched.

The CDR3 coding sequence is TGCGCCACCTCTATTAATAGCAATCAGCCCCAGCATTTT. Its protein is CATSINSNQPQHF. This sequence joins TRBV10-2 and TRBJ1-5; D remains unclear. V was trimmed by 10 bases and J by 0 bases, leaving 10 bases between them. CDR1 is WSHSY and CDR2 is SAAADI in the germline V gene. This CDR3 spans 13 amino acids.

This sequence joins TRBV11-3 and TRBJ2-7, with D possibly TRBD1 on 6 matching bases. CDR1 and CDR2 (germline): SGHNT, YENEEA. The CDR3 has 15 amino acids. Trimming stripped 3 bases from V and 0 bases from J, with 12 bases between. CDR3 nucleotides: TGTGCCAGCAGCTTGGGGACATCTAGCTCCTACGAGCAGTACTTC. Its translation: CASSLGTSSSYEQYF.

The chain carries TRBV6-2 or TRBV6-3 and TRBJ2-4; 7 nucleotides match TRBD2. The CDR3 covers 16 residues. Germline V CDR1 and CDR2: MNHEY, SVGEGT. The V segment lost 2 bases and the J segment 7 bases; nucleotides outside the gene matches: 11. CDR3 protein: CASSYGASGPLNIQYF. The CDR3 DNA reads TGTGCCAGCAGTTACGGGGCTAGCGGTCCCCTTAACATTCAGTACTTC.

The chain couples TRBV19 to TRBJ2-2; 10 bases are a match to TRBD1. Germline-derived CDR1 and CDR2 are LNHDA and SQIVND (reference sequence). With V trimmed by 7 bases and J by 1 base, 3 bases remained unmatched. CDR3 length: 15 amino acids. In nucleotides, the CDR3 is TGTGCCAGTATGCGGACAGGGGGGAACACCGGGGAGCTGTTTTTT. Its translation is CASMRTGGNTGELFF. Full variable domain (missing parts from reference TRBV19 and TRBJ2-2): DGGITQSPKYLFRKEGQNVTLSCEQNLNHDAMYWYRQDPGQGLRLIYYSQIVNDFQKGDIAEGYSVSREKKESFPLTVTSAQKNPTAFYLCASMRTGGNTGELFFGEGSRLTVL.

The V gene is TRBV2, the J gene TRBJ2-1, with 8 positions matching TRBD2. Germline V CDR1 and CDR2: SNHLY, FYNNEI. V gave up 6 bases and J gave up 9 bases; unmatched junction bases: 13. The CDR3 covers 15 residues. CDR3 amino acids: CASRLPGLGFSEQFF. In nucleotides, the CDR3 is TGTGCCAGCAGACTACCGGGACTAGGTTTTTCTGAGCAGTTCTTC. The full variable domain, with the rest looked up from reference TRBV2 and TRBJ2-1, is EPEVTQTPSHQVTQMGQEVILRCVPISNHLYFYWYRQILGQKVEFLVSFYNNEISEKSEIFDDQFSVERPDGSNFTLKIRSTKLEDSAMYFCASRLPGLGFSEQFFGPGTRLTVL.

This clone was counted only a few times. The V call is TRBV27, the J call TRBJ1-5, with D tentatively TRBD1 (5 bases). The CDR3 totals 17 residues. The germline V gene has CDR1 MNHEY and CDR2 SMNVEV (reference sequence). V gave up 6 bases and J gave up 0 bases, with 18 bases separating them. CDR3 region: CASSGTGTLYSNQPQHF. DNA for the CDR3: TGTGCCAGCAGCGGCACCGGGACTTTATATAGCAATCAGCCCCAGCATTTT.

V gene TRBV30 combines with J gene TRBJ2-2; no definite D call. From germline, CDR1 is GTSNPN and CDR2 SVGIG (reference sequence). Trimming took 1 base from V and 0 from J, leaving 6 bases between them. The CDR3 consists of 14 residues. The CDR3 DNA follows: TGTGCCTGGAGTGAGCGACCGAACACCGGGGAGCTGTTTTTT. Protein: CAWSERPNTGELFF.

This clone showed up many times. For the CDR3, the DNA is TGCGCCAGCAGCCAAGATGGAAGAGGGGGCCGAAATCAGCCCCAGCATTTT. Encoded protein: CASSQDGRGGRNQPQHF. The genes are TRBV4-1 and TRBJ1-5; 7 bases fit TRBD1. The junction had 9 bases not matched to a gene; V was cut back by 0 bases and J by 4 bases. The germline CDR1 and CDR2 sequences are MGHRA and YSYEKL. The CDR3 has 17 amino acids.